This T cell receptor beta chain was sequenced during a study of T cells in Graves' hyperthyroidism and ophthalmopathy. RNA transcripts provided the source from which TCR beta CDR3 regions were amplified. With the HTBI primer set, the TCR CDR3 went through a first round of RT-PCR. Each CDR3 protein gets one entry after TCRdb re-called the multiplex PCR reads with MiXCR. The repertoire includes almost 50,000 distinct CDR3 sequences, approximately 58% of them detected once, and more than 30% sits in the top ten. The table lists this clonotype with many counts. Germline loops: CDR1 MDHEN, CDR2 SYDVKM. The CDR3 length is 15 residues. V was cut by 7 bases and J by 3 bases, with 16 bases left in between.

Sequencing input: peripheral blood or thyroid tissue (not recorded which). The TCR sequence derives from a man aged 18 to 29 with Graves' hyperthyroidism. V gene TRBV28 combines with J gene TRBJ1-5; no clear D. The CDR3 DNA reads as TGTGCCAGCATGAGGGTATGGTCTAACAATCAGCCCCAGCATTTT. Translated: CASMRVWSNNQPQHF.